Listed here is a single T cell receptor beta chain. The antigen is not known. Sequencing was preceded by expansion of antigen-specific CD4+ T cells with viral peptide pools in the ViraFEST assay. When around nine days of culture had elapsed, CD4+ T cells were isolated. Convalescent patients had PCR-confirmed SARS-CoV-2 infection between March and December 2020. Days 3 and 7 saw half the medium replaced with IL-2 medium. The data derive from a study of vaccination effects on CD4 cells after COVID-19. Study-level results: The study enrolled few convalescent patients and sampled no early post-infection timepoints.

Profiled with immunoSEQ multiplex PCR; TCRdb holds only in-frame clones, not every one. The sample includes roughly 35,000 clones, about 78% of them seen just once. Sequenced material: CD4+ T cells from PBMCs cultured with HCoV-NL63 spike peptides, taken before COVID-19 vaccination. The receptor comes from a human donor who had a prior SARS-CoV-2 infection.

CDR3 in DNA: TGTGCCAGCAGCAAAGAGGACACTTGGGCTTTCTTT. This sequence encodes CASSKEDTWAFF. This sequence joins TRBV21-1 and TRBJ1-1; TRBD1, the D gene given by the table, was not confirmed from the DNA. TRBV21-1 is a pseudogene segment. The CDR3 length is 12 residues.